Each of the 32 T cell receptor beta chains below was sequenced from the same sample in a study of blood T cell repertoires in COVID-19. Sequencing was performed with immunoSEQ multiplex PCR; in TCRdb, only in-frame clones are kept and a portion is missing. The sample consists of about 160,000 clones, roughly 81% of them appearing once. Sequencing was performed on peripheral blood. The receptors originated from a man in his forties with acute or convalescent COVID-19.

This rearrangement joins TRBV6-5 to TRBJ2-3; 7 bases fit TRBD1. Germline CDR1 reads MNHEY; CDR2 reads SVGAGI. This CDR3 is 15 amino acids long. J lost 9 bases, V lost 6 bases, and 15 bases had no gene match. DNA for the CDR3: TGTGCCAGCAGCCGGGCTACGACAGGGAAGAGAACGCAGTATTTT. This translates into CASSRATTGKRTQYF.

The chain employs TRBV2 and TRBJ1-5, with 7 positions matching TRBD1. V shed 7 bases, J shed 0 bases, and the junction held 6 bases outside the gene matches. The CDR3 contains 15 residues. Germline assignment: CDR1 SNHLY and CDR2 FYNNEI. CDR3 protein: CASKRGQASNQPQHF. CDR3 DNA: TGTGCCAGCAAGAGGGGGCAGGCTAGCAATCAGCCCCAGCATTTT. The full variable domain, rest sourced from reference TRBV2 and TRBJ1-5, is EPEVTQTPSHQVTQMGQEVILRCVPISNHLYFYWYRQILGQKVEFLVSFYNNEISEKSEIFDDQFSVERPDGSNFTLKIRSTKLEDSAMYFCASKRGQASNQPQHFGDGTRLSIL.

This clone has a single count. The gene calls are TRBV11-2 and TRBJ1-1; no clear D. The CDR3 extends over 13 amino acids. Deletions cut 2 bases from V and 10 bases from J, with 14 bases between. The germline V gene has CDR1 SGHAT and CDR2 FQNNGV. CDR3 protein: CASSLRDDLGAFF. CDR3 DNA: TGTGCCAGCAGCTTAAGAGACGACTTGGGAGCTTTCTTT. The complete variable domain, with remaining parts taken from reference TRBV11-2 and TRBJ1-1, reads EAGVAQSPRYKIIEKRQSVAFWCNPISGHATLYWYQQILGQGPKLLIQFQNNGVVDDSQLPKDRFSAERLKGVDSTLKIQPAKLEDSAVYLCASSLRDDLGAFFGQGTRLTVV.

This clone has only a few counts. The sample has other DNA sequences that encode this CDR3 too. The chain uses TRBV5-1 and TRBJ1-1, with 7 bases matching TRBD1. With 3 bases clipped from V and 0 bases from J, the junction kept 2 bases outside the gene matches. CDR1 is SGHRS, CDR2 YFSETQ, per germline. The CDR3 is made up of 14 amino acids. As DNA, the CDR3 is TGCGCCAGCAGCTCGGGACAGTTGAACACTGAAGCTTTCTTT. It codes for CASSSGQLNTEAFF.

The rearrangement uses TRBV12-5 and TRBJ2-2, with 9 bases fitting TRBD2. Germline CDR1 reads LGHNT; CDR2 reads FRNRAP. J was trimmed by 4 bases and V by 6 bases; bases with no gene match: 9. The CDR3 is 16 amino acids. CDR3 residues: CASGSGLAGGTGELFF. CDR3 in DNA: TGTGCTAGTGGCTCGGGACTAGCCGGGGGCACCGGGGAGCTGTTTTTT.

The chain is built from TRBV5-1 and TRBJ2-1, with D perhaps TRBD2 (6 bases). The germline CDR1 and CDR2 sequences are SGHRS and YFSETQ. The germline V and J ends were trimmed by 3 bases and 7 bases, with 17 bases remaining between them. The CDR3 sequence is 15 residues long. The CDR3 here is CASSYARGTTNEQFF. CDR3 in DNA: TGCGCCAGCAGCTACGCGCGGGGAACTACGAATGAGCAGTTCTTC.

This clone has a handful of counts. The gene calls are TRBV19 and TRBJ1-2; D is unresolved. Trimming stripped 4 bases from V and 2 bases from J, with 5 bases between. Germline values: CDR1 LNHDA, CDR2 SQIVND (reference sequence). The CDR3 totals 12 residues. The CDR3, as DNA: TGTGCCAGTAGTACTCTCAACTATGGCTACACCTTC. It yields the protein CASSTLNYGYTF.

This clone was found a few times. The rearrangement uses TRBV4-3 and TRBJ2-2; 7 bases map to TRBD1. CDR1 and CDR2 (germline): LGHNA, YSLEER. The CDR3 runs to 16 residues. V lost 4 bases, J lost 10 bases, and 15 bases stayed unmatched. The DNA for the CDR3 is TGCGCCAGCAGCCCCGGACAGGTTTTTGCCGGGGCGGAGCTGTTTTTT. Protein sequence: CASSPGQVFAGAELFF.

J is TRBJ2-1 and V is TRBV27; 12 nucleotides line up with TRBD2. The CDR3 spans 14 residues. Germline values: CDR1 MNHEY, CDR2 SMNVEV (reference sequence). The junction had 5 bases not matched to a gene; V was cut back by 5 bases and J by 9 bases. DNA for the CDR3: TGTGCCAGCAGTCCCCGACTAGCGGGGGTTGAGCAGTTCTTC. It specifies CASSPRLAGVEQFF.

The chain recombines TRBV5-1 with TRBJ1-1; 8 positions match TRBD1. Germline V gene sequence: CDR1 SGHRS, CDR2 YFSETQ. J lost 6 bases, V lost 0 bases, and 10 bases had no gene match. The CDR3 contains 16 residues. The CDR3 sequence is CASSLVSNSGGSEAFF. CDR3 nucleotides: TGCGCCAGCAGCTTGGTATCAAACTCAGGGGGCTCTGAAGCTTTCTTT.

V usage is TRBV5-1 and J usage is TRBJ2-2; 9 bases line up with TRBD2. The V gene's germline CDR1 is SGHRS and CDR2 YFSETQ. Germline trimming cut 8 bases from V and 3 bases from J; bases unmatched to any gene: 14. The CDR3 runs to 17 residues. The CDR3 loop reads CARNGGGVPCHTGELFF. The CDR3 DNA sequence: TGCGCCAGAAATGGCGGGGGGGTCCCCTGCCACACCGGGGAGCTGTTTTTT.

V usage is TRBV25-1 and J usage is TRBJ1-2, with TRBD1 matching 7 bases. Germline V gene data show CDR1 as MGHDK and CDR2 as SYGVNS. CDR3 length: 12 residues. Trimming took 7 bases from V and 8 from J; bases not matched to a gene: 7. The CDR3 loop reads CASTEGTVGYTF. In DNA, the CDR3 is TGTGCCAGCACCGAAGGGACAGTCGGCTACACCTTC.

This chain joins TRBV19 and TRBJ1-2; D call uncertain. Between the trimmed V and J ends, which lost 5 bases and 0 bases, there was a span of 13 bases. Germline CDR1 is LNHDA and CDR2 is SQIVND (reference sequence). The CDR3 runs to 15 residues. The CDR3 protein is CASSPTPGANYGYTF. As DNA, the CDR3 is TGTGCCAGTAGTCCAACCCCCGGAGCTAACTATGGCTACACCTTC.

The rearrangement joins TRBV2 to TRBJ1-1, with TRBD1 as a possible D gene (5 bases). V was clipped by 5 bases and J by 0 bases, with 13 bases between them. The CDR3 has 15 residues. The V gene's germline CDR1 is SNHLY and CDR2 FYNNEI. The CDR3 sequence is CASSRIRVVNTEAFF. For the CDR3, the DNA is TGTGCCAGCAGTCGAATCAGGGTAGTGAACACTGAAGCTTTCTTT.

The chain has TRBV7-8 and TRBJ2-7; 7 nucleotides align to TRBD1. This CDR3 has 16 residues. The V and J ends lost 1 base and 0 bases, in that order; junction bases with no gene match: 6. CDR1 SGHVS and CDR2 FQNEAQ come from the germline V gene. Written as DNA, the CDR3 is TGTGCCAGCAGCTTAGTTGTGGGACAGATCTCCTACGAGCAGTACTTC. This translates into CASSLVVGQISYEQYF.

This chain joins TRBV18 and TRBJ1-5; no firm D call. This CDR3 has 13 residues. V was shortened by 5 bases and J by 1 base, with 6 bases between the two germline ends. In germline, CDR1 is KGHSH, CDR2 LQKENI. CDR3 bases: TGTGCCAGCTCAGTGAGCAGCAATCAGCCCCAGCATTTT. Encoded protein: CASSVSSNQPQHF.

V is TRBV18 and J is TRBJ1-1, with D possibly matching TRBD1 (5 bases). The germline gives CDR1 KGHSH, CDR2 LQKENI. CDR3 length: 15 amino acids. Trimming pared 0 bases from V and 4 bases from J, leaving 12 bases between. The CDR3 sequence: CASSPPAGWGTEAFF. The CDR3 coding sequence is TGTGCCAGCTCACCACCGGCAGGGTGGGGCACTGAAGCTTTCTTT.

This chain links TRBV4-3 with TRBJ1-1; 7 nucleotides match TRBD1. V was clipped by 4 bases and J by 6 bases; unmatched bases: 5. Germline-derived CDR1 and CDR2 are LGHNA and YSLEER. This CDR3 is 13 amino acids long. The CDR3 region is CASSPGGFAEAFF. The CDR3 DNA sequence: TGCGCCAGCAGCCCAGGGGGGTTTGCTGAAGCTTTCTTT.

The chain employs TRBV19 and TRBJ1-2, with D unresolved. The germline CDR1 and CDR2 sequences are LNHDA and SQIVND (reference sequence). The CDR3 sequence is 13 residues long. The ends were cut back, 7 bases at V and 8 bases at J, with 17 bases in the middle. The CDR3 nucleotides read TGTGCCAGTAACCCGACGGCGGATAGAGGCTACACCTTC. Its translation: CASNPTADRGYTF.

The genes are TRBV11-3 and TRBJ2-5; 7 nucleotides align to TRBD1. V lost 4 bases and J lost 4; bases outside the gene matches: 9. Looked up from germline, CDR1 is SGHNT and CDR2 is YENEEA. CDR3 length equals 15 residues. The CDR3 protein is CASSSRTQGRETQYF. The CDR3 coding sequence is TGTGCCAGCAGCTCTCGGACACAGGGGAGAGAGACCCAGTACTTC.

V usage is TRBV29-1 and J usage is TRBJ2-1, with 7 bases matching TRBD1. There are 13 residues in the CDR3. The ends lost 6 bases at V and 7 bases at J; junction bases unmatched: 9. Germline values: CDR1 SQVTM, CDR2 ANQGSEA. The CDR3 nucleotides read TGCAGCGTCGAGTCCAGGGGGAAAAATGAGCAGTTCTTC. Translation gives CSVESRGKNEQFF.

This clone has a handful of counts. The rearrangement links TRBV7-9 to TRBJ2-7, with 10 bases fitting TRBD1. Germline CDR1 and CDR2: SEHNR and FQNEAQ (reference sequence). The CDR3 sequence is 13 residues long. V was clipped by 7 bases and J by 7 bases; unmatched bases: 7. CDR3 sequence: CASNLPGQGEQYF. As DNA, the CDR3 is TGTGCCAGCAACCTACCGGGACAGGGGGAGCAGTACTTC. Supplemented by reference TRBV7-9 and TRBJ2-7, the full variable domain reads DTGVSQNPRHKITKRGQNVTFRCDPISEHNRLYWYRQTLGQGPEFLTYFQNEAQLEKSRLLSDRFSAERPKGSFSTLEIQRTEQGDSAMYLCASNLPGQGEQYFGPGTRLTVT.

The rearrangement uses TRBV2 and TRBJ2-2; TRBD2 might be the D (6 bases). Germline CDR1 SNHLY, CDR2 FYNNEI. The V gene lost 3 bases and the J gene lost 5 bases, with 7 bases spanning the gap. The CDR3 has 13 residues. Here the CDR3 DNA reads TGTGCCAGCAGTGAGGGGGGAACCGGGGAGCTGTTTTTT. It is translated as CASSEGGTGELFF.

In this sample, this clone turned up once. The chain joins TRBV30 to TRBJ1-5, with 7 bases that match TRBD1. CDR1 GTSNPN and CDR2 SVGIG come from the germline V gene (reference sequence). This CDR3 spans 15 amino acids. V lost 6 bases, J lost 0 bases, and 8 bases stayed unmatched. The CDR3 region is CACSEGADSNQPQHF. The CDR3 DNA follows: TGTGCCTGCTCTGAGGGGGCCGATAGCAATCAGCCCCAGCATTTT. The whole variable domain, remainder taken from reference TRBV30 and TRBJ1-5, is SQTIHQWPATLVQPVGSPLSLECTVEGTSNPNLYWYRQAAGRGLQLLFYSVGIGQISSEVPQNLSASRPQDRQFILSSKKLLLSDSGFYLCACSEGADSNQPQHFGDGTRLSIL.

The CDR3 loop is CPGSAPGQGNTEAFF. DNA for the CDR3: TGTCCTGGGAGCGCTCCAGGGCAGGGGAACACTGAAGCTTTCTTT. The chain couples TRBV22-1 to TRBJ1-1; whether TRBD1, the table's D call, matches the DNA was not checked. TRBV22-1 is annotated as a pseudogene. This CDR3 spans 15 amino acids.

This clone appeared once. The chain combines TRBV7-9 with TRBJ1-2; 9 bases match TRBD1. CDR1 and CDR2 from the germline V gene are SEHNR and FQNEAQ (reference sequence). V gave up 5 bases and J gave up 1 base; unmatched junction bases: 8. The CDR3 consists of 16 residues. CDR3 DNA: TGTGCCAGCAGCCCAATGACAGGGGGTATTAACTATGGCTACACCTTC. This encodes CASSPMTGGINYGYTF.

The chain carries TRBV7-8 and TRBJ1-2; a possible D gene is TRBD1 (6 bases). Trimming pared 7 bases from V and 4 bases from J, leaving 13 bases between. CDR1 SGHVS and CDR2 FQNEAQ come from the germline V gene. The CDR3 is 13 amino acids. The CDR3 sequence is CASTPGQGYGYTF. The CDR3 DNA follows: TGTGCCAGCACCCCGGGACAAGGCTATGGCTACACCTTC. Full variable domain (missing parts from reference TRBV7-8 and TRBJ1-2): GAGVSQSPRYKVAKRGQDVALRCDPISGHVSLFWYQQALGQGPEFLTYFQNEAQLDKSGLPSDRFFAERPEGSVSTLKIQRTQQEDSAVYLCASTPGQGYGYTFGSGTRLTVV.

The gene calls are TRBV7-3 and TRBJ2-7; 9 nucleotides line up with TRBD2. Per germline, CDR1 SGHTA and CDR2 FQGTGA. The CDR3 consists of 13 residues. V lost 5 bases, J lost 1 base, and 0 bases stayed unmatched. The CDR3 DNA reads as TGTGCCAGCAGCCTAGCGGGGTCCTACGAGCAGTACTTC. Encoded protein: CASSLAGSYEQYF.

This clone has a handful of counts. The chain combines TRBV24-1 with TRBJ1-2, with 8 bases matching TRBD1. The CDR3 spans 16 residues. The trim removed 4 bases at V and 5 bases at J, leaving 11 bases unmatched. CDR1 and CDR2 from the germline V gene are KGHDR and SFDVKD. CDR3 DNA sequence: TGTGCCACCAGTGACGGGTCAGGGGGCGCGTTGTATGGCTACACCTTC. This sequence encodes CATSDGSGGALYGYTF.

The V gene is TRBV25-1, the J gene TRBJ2-1; the D gene is possibly TRBD1 (6 bases). CDR3 size: 15 residues. The germline V gene encodes CDR1 MGHDK and CDR2 SYGVNS. V was clipped by 3 bases and J by 0 bases, with 9 bases between them. CDR3 coding DNA: TGTGCCAGCAGTGATACAGGGAGCTCCTACAATGAGCAGTTCTTC. It translates to CASSDTGSSYNEQFF. Looking up the rest from reference TRBV25-1 and TRBJ2-1 gives the full variable domain: EADIYQTPRYLVIGTGKKITLECSQTMGHDKMYWYQQDPGMELHLIHYSYGVNSTEKGDLSSESTVSRIRTEHFPLTLESARPSHTSQYLCASSDTGSSYNEQFFGPGTRLTVL.

CDR3 bases: TGTGCCAGTTCAATGGCCGGGGGAATCGATGGCTACACCTTC. As protein: CASSMAGGIDGYTF. The gene calls are TRBV2 and TRBJ1-2, with D possibly matching TRBD1 (5 bases). CDR1 is SNHLY, CDR2 FYNNEI, per germline. CDR3 length: 14 amino acids. V lost 9 bases to trimming and J lost 6 bases, with 20 bases between them.

The J gene is TRBJ1-2, the V gene TRBV6-1; D is possibly TRBD1 (5 bases). With 3 bases removed from V and 4 bases from J, the gap between germline ends came to 6 bases. The CDR3 loop spans 12 amino acids. The V gene's germline CDR1 is MNHNS and CDR2 SASEGT. CDR3 DNA sequence: TGTGCCAGCAGTGAGGGGGGCTATGGCTACACCTTC. Its translation: CASSEGGYGYTF.